Listed below are T cell receptor beta chains from one sample, sequenced in a study of identical twins. TCRdb re-called the 5' RACE reads through MiXCR, storing one row per CDR3 protein. The data contain about 1.7 million distinct CDR3 sequences, under 35% of them seen just once; the ten biggest clones take up 0.25% to 0.3%. Sequencing input: cord blood. These receptors originate from a newborn girl in good health. CDR3s include the opening cysteine and the closing phenylalanine or tryptophan. Fields, in order: V gene, J gene, clone size, D gene, CDR3 protein, CDR3 DNA. A D gene is named only where the DNA matches it firmly. Not all rows give a size; the values are once, few, many and, for expanded clones, a class.

TRBV20-1	TRBJ2-7	NA	TRBD2	CSARGLAGGTLFNEQYF	TGCAGTGCTAGAGGCCTAGCGGGAGGGACCCTTTTCAATGAGCAGTACTTC
TRBV3-1	TRBJ2-2	NA	NA	CASSQDPLWTGTGELFF	TGTGCCAGCAGCCAAGATCCGCTTTGGACGGGCACCGGGGAGCTGTTTTTT
TRBV6-2/TRBV6-3	TRBJ2-7	NA	NA	CASSYRSVYEQYF	TGTGCCAGCAGTTACCGGTCAGTCTACGAGCAGTACTTC
TRBV10-3	TRBJ2-1	few	NA	CAIMRREDNNEQFF	TGTGCCATCATGAGGCGGGAAGACAACAATGAGCAGTTCTTC
TRBV7-9	TRBJ1-4	few	NA	CASSLDNMMTNEKLFF	TGTGCCAGCAGCTTAGACAATATGATGACAAATGAAAAACTGTTTTTT
TRBV7-9	TRBJ1-4	NA	NA	CASSLLGANGKLFF	TGTGCCAGCAGCTTACTGGGAGCTAATGGAAAACTGTTTTTT
TRBV5-1	TRBJ1-6	NA	NA	CASSLEGGPYNSPLHF	TGCGCCAGCAGCTTGGAGGGTGGCCCCTATAATTCACCCCTCCACTTT
TRBV4-1	TRBJ1-4	NA	TRBD1	CASSHPGQAEKLFF	TGCGCCAGCAGCCACCCGGGACAGGCAGAAAAACTGTTTTTT
TRBV28	TRBJ2-5	few	NA	CATVQETQYF	TGTGCCACCGTCCAAGAGACCCAGTACTTC
TRBV20-1	TRBJ1-2	many	NA	CSASGQGHYGYTF	TGCAGTGCTAGCGGGCAGGGACACTATGGCTACACCTTC
TRBV11-2	TRBJ1-4	NA	NA	CASSLVGGGFSEKLFF	TGTGCCAGCAGCTTAGTAGGGGGGGGTTTCTCGGAAAAACTGTTTTTT
TRBV5-1	TRBJ2-2	NA	TRBD2	CASSNSGRNTGELFF	TGCGCCAGCAGCAATAGCGGGAGGAACACCGGGGAGCTGTTTTTT
TRBV11-2	TRBJ1-2	few	NA	CASSRPAGLGNGYTF	TGTGCCAGCAGCCGTCCAGCCGGGCTAGGGAATGGCTACACCTTC
TRBV6-5	TRBJ2-7	few	TRBD1	CASSYQGTGRFYEQYF	TGTGCCAGCAGTTACCAGGGGACAGGGAGATTCTACGAGCAGTACTTC
TRBV28	TRBJ2-7	many	TRBD2	CASSQDQAGVIYEQYF	TGTGCCAGCAGTCAGGACCAAGCGGGAGTAATCTACGAGCAGTACTTC
TRBV3-1	TRBJ2-3	NA	TRBD2	CASSQDFRGGRDTQYF	TGTGCCAGCAGCCAAGATTTCCGGGGGGGGCGGGATACGCAGTATTTT
TRBV7-9	TRBJ1-1	few	NA	CASSPPPGTEAFF	TGTGCCAGCAGCCCCCCCCCTGGCACTGAAGCTTTCTTT
TRBV27	TRBJ2-3	many	NA	CASSVSLTDTQYF	TGTGCCAGCAGCGTATCGCTCACAGATACGCAGTATTTT
TRBV5-6	TRBJ2-5	NA	NA	CASSSQSERTRYF	TGTGCCAGCAGCTCGCAGAGCGAGAGGACCCGGTACTTC
TRBV14	TRBJ2-1	NA	TRBD2	CASSHPRTSLNEQFF	TGTGCCAGCAGCCATCCCCGGACTAGCCTAAATGAGCAGTTCTTC
TRBV6-1	TRBJ1-2	NA	TRBD1	CASSAPGDRPNYGYTF	TGTGCCAGCAGTGCGCCCGGGGACAGACCTAACTATGGCTACACCTTC
TRBV20-1	TRBJ1-2	few	NA	CSAREPDNNYGYTF	TGCAGTGCTAGAGAGCCGGACAATAACTATGGCTACACCTTC
TRBV20-1	TRBJ2-1	NA	NA	CSADPGATYNEQFF	TGCAGTGCGGACCCGGGGGCGACCTACAATGAGCAGTTCTTC
TRBV21-1	TRBJ2-4	few	NA	CASSKKTGEKNIQYF	TGTGCCAGCAGCAAAAAGACAGGGGAAAAAAACATTCAGTACTTC
TRBV20-1	TRBJ2-3	few	NA	CSARPVSTDTQYF	TGCAGTGCTCGGCCCGTCAGCACAGATACGCAGTATTTT
TRBV7-2	TRBJ2-3	NA	NA	CASSLLPLNTQYF	TGTGCCAGCAGCTTACTACCCCTCAATACGCAGTATTTT
TRBV18	TRBJ1-5	NA	NA	CASSAEGRLQPQHF	TGTGCCAGCTCCGCTGAAGGTAGACTACAGCCCCAGCATTTT
TRBV20-1	TRBJ2-1	NA	NA	CSASGLLSHNEQFF	TGCAGTGCTAGTGGGCTCCTGAGCCACAATGAGCAGTTCTTC
TRBV4-1	TRBJ2-7	once	TRBD1	CASSHPGQRSEQYF	TGCGCCAGCAGCCATCCGGGACAGAGATCCGAGCAGTACTTC
TRBV5-4	TRBJ2-7	NA	TRBD2	CASSYPAGGPYEQYF	TGTGCCAGCAGCTATCCAGCGGGGGGCCCCTACGAGCAGTACTTC
TRBV24-1	TRBJ1-5	few	NA	CATSDSDQPQHF	TGTGCCACCAGTGATAGTGATCAGCCCCAGCATTTT
TRBV3-1	TRBJ2-5	NA	NA	CASSQDVPETQYF	TGTGCCAGCAGCCAAGATGTCCCGGAGACCCAGTACTTC
TRBV11-2	TRBJ2-2	NA	NA	CASSLGQRSTGELFF	TGTGCCAGCAGCTTGGGACAACGAAGCACCGGGGAGCTGTTTTTT